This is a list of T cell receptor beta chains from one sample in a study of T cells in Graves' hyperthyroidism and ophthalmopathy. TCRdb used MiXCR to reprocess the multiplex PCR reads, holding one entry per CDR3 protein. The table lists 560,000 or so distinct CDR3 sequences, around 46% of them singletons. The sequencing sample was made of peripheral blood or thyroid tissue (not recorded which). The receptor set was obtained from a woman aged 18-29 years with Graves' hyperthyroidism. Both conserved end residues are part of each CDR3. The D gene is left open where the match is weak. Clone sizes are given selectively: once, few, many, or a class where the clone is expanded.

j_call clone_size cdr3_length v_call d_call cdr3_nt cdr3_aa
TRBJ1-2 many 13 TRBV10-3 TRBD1 TGTGCCACGACAGGGGGTTTGGACTATGGCTACACCTTC CATTGGLDYGYTF
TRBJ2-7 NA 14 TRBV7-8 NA TGTGCCAGCAACCTGCGGGGGCTCTCACTCGAGCAGTACTTC CASNLRGLSLEQYF
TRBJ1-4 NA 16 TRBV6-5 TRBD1 TGTGCCAGCAGTTACAGGTCCCAGGGGGCAAATGAAAAACTGTTTTTT CASSYRSQGANEKLFF
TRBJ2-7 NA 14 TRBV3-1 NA TGTGCCAGCACCCCGACGGCTTACTCCTACGAGCAGTACTTC CASTPTAYSYEQYF
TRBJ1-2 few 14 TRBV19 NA TGTGCCAGTCTTAGGGCAGGCTCCTCCTATGGCTACACCTTC CASLRAGSSYGYTF
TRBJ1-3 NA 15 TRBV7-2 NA TGTGCCAGCAGCCCAGACGGGGACTTTGGAAACACCATATATTTT CASSPDGDFGNTIYF
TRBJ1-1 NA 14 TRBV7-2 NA TGTGCCAGCAGCTTAGATCGGTACAGACCTGAAGCTTTCTTT CASSLDRYRPEAFF
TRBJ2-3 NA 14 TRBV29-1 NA TGCAGCGTTGAAACCCAGGGGAACACTGATACGCAGTATTTT CSVETQGNTDTQYF
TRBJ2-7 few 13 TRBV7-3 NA TGTGCCAGCAGCTTAAGCCCGGGCCTGGAGCAGTACTTC CASSLSPGLEQYF
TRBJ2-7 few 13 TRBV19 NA TGTGCCAGTAGTATTAGGAAAACCCCCGAGCAGTACTTC CASSIRKTPEQYF
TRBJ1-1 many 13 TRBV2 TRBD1 TGTGCCAGCAGTGGGGACAGGGAGACTGAAGCTTTCTTT CASSGDRETEAFF
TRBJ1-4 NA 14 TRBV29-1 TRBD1 TGCAGCGTTACAACCGGGACAGGGACTGAAAAACTGTTTTTT CSVTTGTGTEKLFF
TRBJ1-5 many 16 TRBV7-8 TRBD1 TGTGCCAGCAGCACCCGACAGGGCTATAGCAATCAGCCCCAGCATTTT CASSTRQGYSNQPQHF
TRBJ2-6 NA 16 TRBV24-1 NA TGTGCCAGCTCACCACCGGGAGTCCCTGGGGCCAACGTCCTGACTTTC CASSPPGVPGANVLTF
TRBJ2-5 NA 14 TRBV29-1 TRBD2 TGCAGCGTTGAACGGTTAGCGGGAAAAGAGACCCAGTACTTC CSVERLAGKETQYF
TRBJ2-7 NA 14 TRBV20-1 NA TGCAGTGCTAGAGACCCTCTACGGGGCTACGAGCAGTACTTC CSARDPLRGYEQYF
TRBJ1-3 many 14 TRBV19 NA TGTGCCAGTAGTATCCAGTCTCTTGAGAACACCATATATTTT CASSIQSLENTIYF
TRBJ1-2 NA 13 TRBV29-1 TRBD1 TGCAGCGTTGAGGTGGTGACAGGGAGAGGCTACACCTTC CSVEVVTGRGYTF
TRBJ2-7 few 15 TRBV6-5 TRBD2 TGTGCCAGCAGTTACTCGACTCCTAGCGGGTACGAGCAGTACTTC CASSYSTPSGYEQYF
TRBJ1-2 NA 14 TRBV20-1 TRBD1 TGCAGTGCTAGAGTCTGGACAGGGCTCTTGGACTACACCTTC CSARVWTGLLDYTF